These 8 T cell receptor beta chains originate from one sample sequenced in a study of blood T cell repertoires in COVID-19. The assay was immunoSEQ multiplex PCR, and TCRdb's table has in-frame clones only and misses some. This repertoire shows 80,000 to 100,000 clones, around 84% found once; its top ten account for 13%. The sequenced material came from peripheral blood. The receptors were gathered from an older woman in a cohort sampled during active or convalescent COVID-19.

The chain is built from TRBV4-1 and TRBJ2-4, with TRBD1 matching 7 bases. The germline V gene has CDR1 MGHRA and CDR2 YSYEKL. The length of the CDR3 is 16 residues. V lost 3 bases and J lost 4; bases outside the gene matches: 9. CDR3 region: CASSHRARDSKNIQYF. The CDR3 region has the DNA TGCGCCAGCAGCCACCGCGCCCGGGACAGTAAAAACATTCAGTACTTC.

CDR3 coding DNA: TGTGCCACCGAAGGAAGGGGGTGGAGGGGGGCCAACGTCCTGACTTTC. Its protein product is CATEGRGWRGANVLTF. The chain combines TRBV19 with TRBJ2-6, with TRBD1 as a possible D gene (6 bases). This CDR3 is 16 amino acids long. The germline gives CDR1 LNHDA, CDR2 SQIVND (reference sequence). Trimming took off 10 bases at V and 4 bases at J, with 20 bases between the two ends. The variable domain in full, completed from reference TRBV19 and TRBJ2-6, reads DGGITQSPKYLFRKEGQNVTLSCEQNLNHDAMYWYRQDPGQGLRLIYYSQIVNDFQKGDIAEGYSVSREKKESFPLTVTSAQKNPTAFYLCATEGRGWRGANVLTFGAGSRLTVL.

This clone was found a few times. The gene calls are TRBV5-4 and TRBJ1-1, with D perhaps matching TRBD1 (5 bases). The germline V and J ends were trimmed by 4 bases and 7 bases, with 17 bases remaining between them. The germline CDR1 and CDR2 sequences are SGHNT and YYREEE (reference sequence). This CDR3 has 14 residues. The CDR3: CASSPGWGDVEAFF. The CDR3 DNA reads TGTGCCAGCAGCCCGGGGTGGGGGGATGTTGAAGCTTTCTTT.

This clone was detected only a few times. The rearrangement uses TRBV18 and TRBJ2-7, with D perhaps matching TRBD2 (5 bases). V was cut by 6 bases and J by 7 bases, with 13 bases left in between. This CDR3 region has 12 residues. The germline gives CDR1 KGHSH, CDR2 LQKENI. The CDR3 region has the DNA TGTGCCAGCTCCCCCGGACTCGGTGAGCAGTACTTC. Translation gives CASSPGLGEQYF.

CDR3 in amino acids: CAWSGGQGNQPQHF. The CDR3 DNA reads TGTGCCTGGAGTGGTGGCCAGGGGAATCAGCCCCAGCATTTT. The chain is built from TRBV30 and TRBJ1-5, with a tentative D call TRBD1 (6 bases). The CDR3 spans 14 residues. Germline CDR1 GTSNPN, CDR2 SVGIG (reference sequence). The germline V and J ends were trimmed by 1 base and 4 bases, with 11 bases remaining between them.

The V gene is TRBV23-1, the J gene TRBJ1-2, with a weak D call TRBD1 (5 bases). TRBV23-1 is an ORF; its function is uncertain. The CDR3 totals 14 residues. V was clipped by 7 bases and J by 4 bases, with 16 bases between them. CDR3 nucleotide sequence: TGCGCCAGCATAGCCGGTGGGGGGTGCTATGGCTACACCTTC. As protein: CASIAGGGCYGYTF.

In its sample, this clone was seen once. The J gene is TRBJ2-5, the V gene TRBV4-2; 7 bases align to TRBD2. The CDR3 extends over 15 amino acids. Germline V gene sequence: CDR1 LGHNA, CDR2 YNFKEQ. After removal of 3 bases from V and 2 bases from J, the junction contained 6 bases not matched to a gene. The CDR3 nucleotides read TGTGCCAGCAGCCAGGGAGCGGGGAATCAAGAGACCCAGTACTTC. Residues: CASSQGAGNQETQYF.

The chain couples TRBV19 to TRBJ1-1, with D possibly matching TRBD1 (5 bases). Trimming removed 4 bases at V and 4 bases at J, with 13 bases between. The V gene's germline CDR1 is LNHDA and CDR2 SQIVND (reference sequence). The CDR3 totals 14 residues. The CDR3 DNA reads as TGTGCCAGTAGTACGGGGGGAGCGGGCACTGAAGCTTTCTTT. This sequence encodes CASSTGGAGTEAFF.